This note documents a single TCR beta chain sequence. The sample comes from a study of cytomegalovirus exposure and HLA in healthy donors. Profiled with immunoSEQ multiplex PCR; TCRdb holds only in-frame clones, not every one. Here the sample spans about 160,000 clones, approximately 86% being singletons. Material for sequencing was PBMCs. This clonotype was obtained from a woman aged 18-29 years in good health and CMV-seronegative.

In DNA form, the CDR3 reads TGTGCCAGTAGTATAGGGGCTAGCGGCCAAGAGACCCAGTACTTC. Residues: CASSIGASGQETQYF. The chain employs TRBV19 and TRBJ2-5, with 7 bases that match TRBD2. This CDR3 contains 15 residues. Germline trimming cut 1 base from V and 1 base from J; bases unmatched to any gene: 3. CDR1 and CDR2 (germline): LNHDA, SQIVND (reference sequence). Full variable domain (rest looked up from reference TRBV19 and TRBJ2-5): DGGITQSPKYLFRKEGQNVTLSCEQNLNHDAMYWYRQDPGQGLRLIYYSQIVNDFQKGDIAEGYSVSREKKESFPLTVTSAQKNPTAFYLCASSIGASGQETQYFGPGTRLLVL.